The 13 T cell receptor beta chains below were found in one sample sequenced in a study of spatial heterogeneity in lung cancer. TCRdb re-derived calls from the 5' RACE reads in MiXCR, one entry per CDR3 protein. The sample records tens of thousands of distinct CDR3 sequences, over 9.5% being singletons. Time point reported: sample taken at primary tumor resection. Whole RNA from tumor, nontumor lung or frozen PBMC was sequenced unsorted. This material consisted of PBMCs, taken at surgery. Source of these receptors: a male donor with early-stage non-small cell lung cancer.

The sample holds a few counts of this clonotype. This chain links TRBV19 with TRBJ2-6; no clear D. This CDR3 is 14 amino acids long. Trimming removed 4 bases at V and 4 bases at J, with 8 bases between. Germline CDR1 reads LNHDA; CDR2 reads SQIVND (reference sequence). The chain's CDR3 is CASSTGAGANVLTF. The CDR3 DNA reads TGTGCCAGTAGTACCGGTGCCGGGGCCAACGTCCTGACTTTC.

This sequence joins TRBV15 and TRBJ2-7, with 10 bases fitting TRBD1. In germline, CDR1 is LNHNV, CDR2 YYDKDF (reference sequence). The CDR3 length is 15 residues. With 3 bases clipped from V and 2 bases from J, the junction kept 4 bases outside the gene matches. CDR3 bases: TGTGCCACCAGCAGGGGGGACAGGGGACCCTACGAGCAGTACTTC. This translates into CATSRGDRGPYEQYF.

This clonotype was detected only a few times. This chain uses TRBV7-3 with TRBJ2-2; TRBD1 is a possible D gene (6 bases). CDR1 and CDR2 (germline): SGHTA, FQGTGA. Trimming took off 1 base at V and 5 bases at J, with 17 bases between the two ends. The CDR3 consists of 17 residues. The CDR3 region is CASSLRVTGMTTGELFF. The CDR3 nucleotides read TGTGCCAGCAGCTTAAGGGTCACAGGGATGACTACCGGGGAGCTGTTTTTT.

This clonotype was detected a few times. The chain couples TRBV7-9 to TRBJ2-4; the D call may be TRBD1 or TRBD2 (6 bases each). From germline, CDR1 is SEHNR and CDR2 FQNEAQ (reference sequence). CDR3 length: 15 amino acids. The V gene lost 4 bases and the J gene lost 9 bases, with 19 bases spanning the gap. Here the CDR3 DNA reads TGTGCCAGCAGCTCAGGGGCGGGGAAGCGCACCATTCAGTACTTC. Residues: CASSSGAGKRTIQYF.

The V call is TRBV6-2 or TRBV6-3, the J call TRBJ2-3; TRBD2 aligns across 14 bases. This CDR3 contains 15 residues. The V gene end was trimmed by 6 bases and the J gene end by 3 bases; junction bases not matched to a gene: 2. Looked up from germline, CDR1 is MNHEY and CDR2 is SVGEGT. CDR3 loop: CASSRTSGRTDTQYF. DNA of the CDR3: TGTGCCAGCAGCCGGACTAGCGGGAGGACAGATACGCAGTATTTT.

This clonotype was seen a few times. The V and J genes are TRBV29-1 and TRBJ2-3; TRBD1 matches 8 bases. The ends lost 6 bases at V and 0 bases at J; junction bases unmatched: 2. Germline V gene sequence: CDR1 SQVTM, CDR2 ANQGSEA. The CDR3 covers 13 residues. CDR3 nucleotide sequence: TGCAGCGTCCGGGACAGGAGCACAGATACGCAGTATTTT. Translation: CSVRDRSTDTQYF.

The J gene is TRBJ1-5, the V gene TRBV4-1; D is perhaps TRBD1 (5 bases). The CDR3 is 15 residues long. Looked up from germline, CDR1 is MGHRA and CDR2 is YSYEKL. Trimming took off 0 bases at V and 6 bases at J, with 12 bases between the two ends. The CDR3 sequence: CASSQDGADGQPQHF. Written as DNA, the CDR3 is TGCGCCAGCAGCCAAGATGGGGCCGACGGTCAGCCCCAGCATTTT.

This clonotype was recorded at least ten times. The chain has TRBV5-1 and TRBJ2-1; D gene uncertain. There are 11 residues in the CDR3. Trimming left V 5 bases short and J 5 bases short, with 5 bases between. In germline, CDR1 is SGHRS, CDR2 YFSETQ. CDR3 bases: TGCGCCAGCAGAGGGCACAATGAGCAGTTCTTC. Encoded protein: CASRGHNEQFF. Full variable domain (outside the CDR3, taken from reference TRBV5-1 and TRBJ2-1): KAGVTQTPRYLIKTRGQQVTLSCSPISGHRSVSWYQQTPGQGLQFLFEYFSETQRNKGNFPGRFSGRQFSNSRSEMNVSTLELGDSALYLCASRGHNEQFFGPGTRLTVL.

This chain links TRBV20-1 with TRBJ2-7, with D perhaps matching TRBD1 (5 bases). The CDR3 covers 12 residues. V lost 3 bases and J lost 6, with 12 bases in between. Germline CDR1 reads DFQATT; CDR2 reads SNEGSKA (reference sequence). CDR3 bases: TGCAGTGCTAGTGGCAGGGTGGGCGAGCAGTACTTC. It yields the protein CSASGRVGEQYF.

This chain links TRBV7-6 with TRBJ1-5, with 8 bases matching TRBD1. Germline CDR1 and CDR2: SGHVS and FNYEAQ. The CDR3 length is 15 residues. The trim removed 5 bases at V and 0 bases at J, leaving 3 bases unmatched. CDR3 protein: CASSRDRYSNQPQHF. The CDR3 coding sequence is TGTGCCAGCAGCAGGGACAGGTATAGCAATCAGCCCCAGCATTTT.

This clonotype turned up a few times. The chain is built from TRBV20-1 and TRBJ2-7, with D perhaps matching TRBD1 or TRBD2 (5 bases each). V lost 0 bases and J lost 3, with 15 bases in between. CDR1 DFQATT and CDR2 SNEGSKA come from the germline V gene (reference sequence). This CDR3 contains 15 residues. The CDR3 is CSARDGIGTHYEQYF. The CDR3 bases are TGCAGTGCTAGAGATGGTATAGGGACCCACTACGAGCAGTACTTC.

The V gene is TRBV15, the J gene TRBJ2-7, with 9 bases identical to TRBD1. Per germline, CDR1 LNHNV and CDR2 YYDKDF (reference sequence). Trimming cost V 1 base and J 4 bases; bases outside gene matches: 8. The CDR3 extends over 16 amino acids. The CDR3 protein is CATSRGIQGQGYEQYF. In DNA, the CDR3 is TGTGCCACCAGCAGAGGGATCCAGGGACAGGGTTACGAGCAGTACTTC.

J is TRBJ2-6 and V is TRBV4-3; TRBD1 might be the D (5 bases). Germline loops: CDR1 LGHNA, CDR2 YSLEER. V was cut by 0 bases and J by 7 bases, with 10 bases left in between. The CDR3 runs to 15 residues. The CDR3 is CASSQDGAVANVLTF. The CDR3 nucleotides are TGCGCCAGCAGCCAAGATGGGGCTGTTGCCAACGTCCTGACTTTC.